This T cell receptor (beta chain) was recorded in a study of blood T cells in healthy people across ages. This clonotype was counted many times. V lost 2 bases and J 5 bases, leaving 15 bases between the germline ends. The CDR3 is 15 amino acids. Germline V CDR1 and CDR2: MNHEY, SVGAGI. The use of a sample-barcoded 5' primer and a J-beta primer mix characterized a second PCR of roughly 6 to 11 cycles. TCRdb called the 5' RACE reads again in MiXCR, with one record for every CDR3 protein. The data hold approximately 780,000 distinct CDR3 sequences, with roughly 26% observed a single time. The sample also formed part of further work on T cells of mothers and their children. That study adds: A few healthy Caucasian mothers and their six children were the donors. Per 15 ul, 1.5 ug of RNA was used, with all extracted RNA going into cDNA synthesis.

The sequenced material came from blood. The receptor was derived from a boy aged 5-17 years in good health. This chain uses TRBV6-5 with TRBJ2-5, with D perhaps matching TRBD2 (5 bases). The chain's CDR3 is CASSYGVGKGETQYF. CDR3 DNA: TGTGCCAGCAGTTACGGGGTCGGGAAAGGGGAGACCCAGTACTTC.